There are many counts of the clone carrying this T cell receptor beta chain. No antigen is known for it. The CDR3 covers 14 residues. Germline V lookup: CDR1 LNHDA, CDR2 SQIVND (reference sequence). V dropped 0 bases and J dropped 8 bases, with 11 bases sitting between them. Via MiXCR, TCRdb re-called the reads, giving one row per CDR3 protein. There are some 300,000 distinct CDR3 sequences in the sample; roughly a tenth occur only once, and about 2.3% lies in the top ten. The data belong to a study of T cell repertoires in cytomegalovirus infection. Study context: CMV infection together with matching HLA type was indicated by public TCR beta signatures. Study results and caveats: Accumulated public TCR beta family frequency recognized individuals carrying CMV together with the relevant HLA. The study found HLA-C-restricted CMV-specific TCR beta clonotypes dominating the ex vivo response.

The receptor's source is a human donor in good health (CMV status not recorded). Some clones in this sample may be carry-over from other donors' samples. Material for sequencing was PBMCs. This sequence joins TRBV19 and TRBJ2-1; the D is unclear. The CDR3 coding sequence is TGTGCCAGTAGTATAGAAAGGGATCGCGATGAGCAGTTCTTC. It codes for CASSIERDRDEQFF.